What follows are 28 T cell receptor beta chains derived from one specimen sequenced in a study of Ad26.COV2.S vaccination and SARS-CoV-2 variants. Assay used: immunoSEQ multiplex PCR; TCRdb lists only in-frame clones, some missing. This sample has about 480,000 clones, with 70% to 90% found just once. Sample treatment: about 20 received Ad26.COV2.S at low or high dose, single or two shots; 5 received placebo; per-sample allocation not given. Sampling took place 63 days after the first vaccine or placebo injection. Specimen: peripheral blood, collected in a trial of Ad26.COV2.S vaccine versus placebo. The receptors originated from a person between 18 and 59 years old who received the Ad26.COV2.S COVID-19 vaccine or a placebo.

This clone was recorded only once. The rearrangement uses TRBV9 and TRBJ2-1; D remains unclear. Germline V gives CDR1 SGDLS, CDR2 YYNGEE. This CDR3 contains 14 residues. Trimming pared 0 bases from V and 5 bases from J, leaving 9 bases between. CDR3 nucleotides: TGTGCCAGCAGCGTAGCAGGAAGCAACAATGAGCAGTTCTTC. It codes for CASSVAGSNNEQFF.

The CDR3 bases are TGTGCCAGCAGCGGGGGACTAGCGGGAGCTAAGGAGCAGTTCTTC. Protein: CASSGGLAGAKEQFF. The chain couples TRBV9 to TRBJ2-1; 14 bases map to TRBD2. With 3 bases clipped from V and 10 bases from J, the junction kept 6 bases outside the gene matches. The germline V gene encodes CDR1 SGDLS and CDR2 YYNGEE. CDR3 size: 15 residues.

This clone was picked up a small number of times. The chain uses TRBV28 and TRBJ1-2; 9 bases align to TRBD1. The CDR3 extends over 14 amino acids. Germline CDR1 reads MDHEN; CDR2 reads SYDVKM. Trimming at V came to 10 bases and at J to 7 bases, leaving 13 bases not matched to a gene. As DNA, the CDR3 is TGTGCCACCCTAGCCACAGGGGGCCTCGGTGGCTACACCTTC. It codes for CATLATGGLGGYTF.

This chain joins TRBV6-2 or TRBV6-3 and TRBJ2-1; TRBD2 matches at 7 bases. CDR1 is MNHEY, CDR2 SVGEGT, per germline. This CDR3 comprises 17 residues. Trimming cost V 2 bases and J 0 bases; bases outside gene matches: 7. In DNA, the CDR3 is TGTGCCAGCAGTTACCCCCTAGCGGTGAGCTCCTACAATGAGCAGTTCTTC. It specifies CASSYPLAVSSYNEQFF.

This sequence joins TRBV7-2 and TRBJ2-5; 12 bases are a match to TRBD1. From germline, CDR1 is SGHTA and CDR2 FQGNSA. This CDR3 is built from 16 residues. The V segment lost 3 bases and the J segment 6 bases; nucleotides outside the gene matches: 8. The CDR3 protein is CASSFPSGQGAKTQYF. The CDR3 DNA is TGTGCCAGCAGCTTCCCTTCGGGACAGGGGGCGAAGACCCAGTACTTC.

The sample holds one count of this clone. J is TRBJ2-1 and V is TRBV4-3; D call uncertain. CDR1 is LGHNA, CDR2 YSLEER, per germline. The CDR3 spans 15 residues. V gave up 1 base and J gave up 3 bases, with 10 bases separating them. CDR3 nucleotides: TGCGCCAGCAGCCAAGTGGCGGCAGTCTACAATGAGCAGTTCTTC. This sequence encodes CASSQVAAVYNEQFF.

The chain uses TRBV7-2 and TRBJ2-1; D gene ambiguous. Germline loops: CDR1 SGHTA, CDR2 FQGNSA. V lost 1 base to trimming and J lost 5 bases, with 9 bases between them. The CDR3 length is 14 residues. CDR3 DNA sequence: TGTGCCAGCAGCTTAGATCGGGCCAACAATGAGCAGTTCTTC. Amino acids: CASSLDRANNEQFF.

This chain links TRBV9 with TRBJ1-3, with a tentative D call TRBD1 (5 bases). The CDR3 runs to 13 residues. From germline, CDR1 is SGDLS and CDR2 YYNGEE. With 4 bases removed from V and 7 bases from J, the gap between germline ends came to 12 bases. This CDR3 reads CASSSRRENTIYF. In DNA form, the CDR3 reads TGTGCCAGCAGCTCTCGCAGGGAGAACACCATATATTTT. Complete variable domain (other parts from reference TRBV9 and TRBJ1-3): DSGVTQTPKHLITATGQRVTLRCSPRSGDLSVYWYQQSLDQGLQFLIQYYNGEERAKGNILERFSAQQFPDLHSELNLSSLELGDSALYFCASSSRRENTIYFGEGSWLTVV.

This chain uses TRBV7-8 with TRBJ2-3, with 11 nucleotides matching TRBD2. V lost 3 bases to trimming and J lost 2 bases; unmatched junction nucleotides: 7. Germline CDR1 is SGHVS and CDR2 is FQNEAQ. The CDR3 is 17 amino acids. The CDR3 nucleotides are TGTGCCAGCAGCTTCCGGACTAGCGGGCTGAACACAGATACGCAGTATTTT. Protein: CASSFRTSGLNTDTQYF.

The chain is built from TRBV13 and TRBJ2-1; no clear D gene. V lost 5 bases to trimming and J lost 6 bases, with 17 bases between them. The germline V gene encodes CDR1 PRHDT and CDR2 FYEKMQ (reference sequence). The CDR3 has 15 amino acids. The CDR3 DNA reads TGTGCCAGCAGCGCCAAGCGCGTTTCGGGCAATGAGCAGTTCTTC. This codes for CASSAKRVSGNEQFF.

The gene calls are TRBV19 and TRBJ2-3; D remains unclear. The CDR3 runs 12 residues. Germline V lookup: CDR1 LNHDA, CDR2 SQIVND (reference sequence). Trimming shortened V by 5 bases and J by 7 bases, and 10 bases separated the two germline ends. CDR3 protein: CASSLASNTQYF. The CDR3 nucleotides read TGTGCCAGTAGTCTTGCATCTAATACGCAGTATTTT.

The chain has TRBV7-9 and TRBJ2-1; TRBD2 matches at 12 bases. The J segment lost 10 bases and the V segment lost 5 bases, leaving 12 bases of the junction unmatched. The CDR3 has 16 amino acids. Germline CDR1 reads SEHNR; CDR2 reads FQNEAQ (reference sequence). The CDR3 DNA sequence: TGTGCCAGCAGCCGAGACGGGACTAGCGGGTTCAGGGAGCAGTTCTTC. Translating it yields CASSRDGTSGFREQFF.

The chain is built from TRBV10-3 and TRBJ2-5, with 8 bases fitting TRBD1. J lost 1 base, V lost 5 bases, and 6 bases had no gene match. The CDR3 covers 15 residues. The germline V gene encodes CDR1 ENHRY and CDR2 SYGVKD. The CDR3 sequence: CAISPKQGAQETQYF. The CDR3, as DNA: TGTGCCATCAGTCCCAAGCAGGGGGCCCAAGAGACCCAGTACTTC.

The chain combines TRBV6-5 with TRBJ2-7; possible D gene TRBD1, 5 bases. Looked up from germline, CDR1 is MNHEY and CDR2 is SVGAGI. This CDR3 spans 13 amino acids. CDR3 sequence (DNA): TGTGCGGTGGGGCGGCTGAGCTCCTACGAGCAGTACTTC. Translated, it gives CAVGRLSSYEQYF.

The chain uses TRBV24-1 and TRBJ2-3, with D possibly TRBD1 on 6 matching bases. The CDR3 runs to 14 residues. CDR1 and CDR2 from the germline V gene are KGHDR and SFDVKD. V shed 5 bases and J shed 8 bases, with 16 bases lying between them. The DNA for the CDR3 is TGTGCCACCAGTGGTTACCGACAGGAAGGTACGCAGTATTTT. Translated: CATSGYRQEGTQYF.

The rearrangement joins TRBV7-2 to TRBJ2-5; 14 nucleotides align to TRBD2. V gave up 5 bases and J gave up 3 bases; unmatched junction bases: 5. Germline CDR1 is SGHTA and CDR2 is FQGNSA. This CDR3 is 16 amino acids long. This CDR3 reads CASSPRLAGGKETQYF. CDR3 nucleotides: TGTGCCAGCAGCCCCAGACTAGCGGGAGGGAAAGAGACCCAGTACTTC.

The chain joins TRBV5-4 to TRBJ2-2; 13 bases line up with TRBD2. V was clipped by 4 bases and J by 4 bases; unmatched bases: 4. CDR3 length equals 16 residues. Germline V gene data show CDR1 as SGHNT and CDR2 as YYREEE (reference sequence). The CDR3 reads CASSGGLAGVTGELFF. The CDR3 DNA reads TGTGCCAGCAGCGGAGGACTAGCGGGAGTCACCGGGGAGCTGTTTTTT.

The rearrangement uses TRBV19 and TRBJ2-7, with 10 nucleotides matching TRBD1. The trim removed 4 bases at V and 5 bases at J, leaving 5 bases unmatched. Germline CDR1 and CDR2: LNHDA and SQIVND (reference sequence). This CDR3 comprises 14 residues. DNA for the CDR3: TGTGCCAGTAGTACGGGACAGGGGCGCGACGAGCAGTACTTC. Translated: CASSTGQGRDEQYF.

CDR3 residues: CASSMGGRGLNTEAFF. The CDR3 nucleotides are TGTGCCAGTAGTATGGGGGGCAGGGGCTTGAACACTGAAGCTTTCTTT. The chain has TRBV19 and TRBJ1-1; D perhaps matches TRBD1 (6 bases). V lost 3 bases and J lost 0, with 14 bases in between. CDR1 LNHDA and CDR2 SQIVND come from the germline V gene (reference sequence). This CDR3 has 16 residues. Looking up the rest from reference TRBV19 and TRBJ1-1 gives the full variable domain: DGGITQSPKYLFRKEGQNVTLSCEQNLNHDAMYWYRQDPGQGLRLIYYSQIVNDFQKGDIAEGYSVSREKKESFPLTVTSAQKNPTAFYLCASSMGGRGLNTEAFFGQGTRLTVV.

CDR3 sequence (DNA): TGCGCCAGCAGCCAGAGGCTGCAGGGGTATGGGGGGGCAACCTTCACCGGGGAGCTGTTTTTT. It translates to CASSQRLQGYGGATFTGELFF. The V gene is TRBV4-3, the J gene TRBJ2-2; D perhaps matches TRBD2 (7 bases). There are 21 residues in the CDR3. The V end was cut by 3 bases, the J end by 4 bases, with 30 bases between. Per the germline V gene, CDR1 is LGHNA and CDR2 is YSLEER.

J is TRBJ2-7 and V is TRBV30; 8 bases agree with TRBD2. V was pared by 0 bases and J by 2 bases, with 6 bases of the junction left unmatched. Germline CDR1 is GTSNPN and CDR2 is SVGIG (reference sequence). The CDR3 consists of 15 residues. The CDR3 sequence is CAWSVGLAHPYEQYF. In nucleotides, the CDR3 is TGTGCCTGGAGTGTTGGACTAGCCCACCCCTACGAGCAGTACTTC.

V is TRBV5-1 and J is TRBJ1-1; unclear D gene. Germline CDR1 SGHRS, CDR2 YFSETQ. CDR3 size: 11 residues. Trimming pared 6 bases from V and 4 bases from J, leaving 7 bases between. For the CDR3, the DNA is TGCGCCAGCACAGGACTCACTGAAGCTTTCTTT. It translates to CASTGLTEAFF.

The J gene is TRBJ1-4, the V gene TRBV10-3, with D unresolved. This CDR3 comprises 15 residues. The V gene's germline CDR1 is ENHRY and CDR2 SYGVKD. V dropped 2 bases and J dropped 4 bases, with 11 bases sitting between them. The CDR3 DNA reads as TGTGCCATCAGTGAGGCAGGTGGGATTAATGAAAAACTGTTTTTT. As protein: CAISEAGGINEKLFF.

V is TRBV12-5 and J is TRBJ2-1; 11 positions match TRBD2. This CDR3 is 15 amino acids long. V lost 5 bases, J lost 7 bases, and 7 bases stayed unmatched. In germline, CDR1 is LGHNT, CDR2 FRNRAP. The CDR3: CASGPGTSGMNEQFF. In DNA form, the CDR3 reads TGTGCTAGTGGTCCCGGGACTAGCGGAATGAATGAGCAGTTCTTC.

This rearrangement joins TRBV5-8 to TRBJ2-1, with 11 bases matching TRBD2. Trimming took 3 bases from V and 0 from J; bases not matched to a gene: 8. Germline V gene lookup returns CDR1 SGHTS and CDR2 YDEGEE. There are 18 residues in the CDR3. CDR3 nucleotides: TGTGCCAGCAGCTCCCGGGGGACTAGCGGATTCTCCTACAATGAGCAGTTCTTC. Translation gives CASSSRGTSGFSYNEQFF.

This chain joins TRBV6-2 or TRBV6-3 and TRBJ2-5, with D possibly TRBD2 on 6 matching bases. V lost 3 bases and J lost 4, with 15 bases in between. Germline CDR1 and CDR2: MNHEY and SVGEGT. CDR3 length equals 15 residues. The CDR3 loop reads CASSYWRKEGETQYF. CDR3 coding DNA: TGTGCCAGCAGTTATTGGCGGAAGGAGGGAGAGACCCAGTACTTC.

V is TRBV30 and J is TRBJ2-3; 10 nucleotides align to TRBD2. V lost 3 bases to trimming and J lost 6 bases; unmatched junction nucleotides: 6. CDR3 length equals 14 residues. Germline CDR1 and CDR2: GTSNPN and SVGIG (reference sequence). DNA of the CDR3: TGTGCCTGGAGGGTAGCGGGAGGTTGGGATACGCAGTATTTT. It translates to CAWRVAGGWDTQYF. The whole variable domain, filled in from reference TRBV30 and TRBJ2-3, reads SQTIHQWPATLVQPVGSPLSLECTVEGTSNPNLYWYRQAAGRGLQLLFYSVGIGQISSEVPQNLSASRPQDRQFILSSKKLLLSDSGFYLCAWRVAGGWDTQYFGPGTRLTVL.

The V call is TRBV29-1, the J call TRBJ2-1; 10 bases match TRBD2. In germline, CDR1 is SQVTM, CDR2 ANQGSEA. The CDR3 spans 14 residues. CDR3 region: CSLAGDIAGGKQFF. The CDR3 region has the DNA TGCAGTCTAGCGGGAGACATAGCGGGGGGAAAGCAGTTCTTC.